Presented here are 2 T cell receptor beta chains from one specimen sequenced in a study of CD8 T cells in ankylosing spondylitis. One entry per CDR3 protein results from TCRdb running MiXCR on the 5' RACE reads. The sample consists of 150,000 to 200,000 distinct CDR3 sequences, roughly 30% of them appearing once. Sequences were obtained from synovial fluid, either unsorted or a sorted T cell fraction (not recorded which). The source is a male donor with ankylosing spondylitis.

The chain is built from TRBV30 and TRBJ1-5; TRBD1 might be the D (6 bases). V shed 0 bases and J shed 5 bases, with 17 bases lying between them. The CDR3 loop spans 16 amino acids. CDR1 is GTSNPN and CDR2 is SVGIG in the germline V gene (reference sequence). CDR3 sequence: CAWSVSGRGVDQPQHF. The CDR3 DNA reads as TGTGCCTGGAGTGTAAGTGGCAGGGGAGTGGATCAGCCCCAGCATTTT.

The chain recombines TRBV4-3 with TRBJ2-1, with 10 bases matching TRBD2. In germline, CDR1 is LGHNA, CDR2 YSLEER. Germline trimming cut 4 bases from V and 9 bases from J; bases unmatched to any gene: 9. The CDR3 is 15 amino acids. CDR3 in DNA: TGCGCCAGCAGCCTTAGAGCGGGAGGGCCGGGTGAGCAGTTCTTC. Protein: CASSLRAGGPGEQFF.